The rows below give T cell receptor beta chains drawn from one sample of a study of shared clonotypes between healthy human individuals. The method was immunoSEQ multiplex PCR; TCRdb's version includes in-frame clones alone and lacks a portion of them. The profile shows under 2,000,000 clones, about 95% of them singletons. Sequencing was carried out using naive CD8+ T cells sorted from blood. These receptors were taken from a man between 18 and 35 years old in good health. The CDR3 runs from the conserved cysteine through the conserved F or W. The D gene is left open where the match is weak.

j_call d_call v_call cdr3_aa cdr3_nt
TRBJ1-2 . TRBV9 CASSDVGDYGYTF TGTGCCAGCAGCGATGTGGGGGACTATGGCTACACCTTC
TRBJ1-1 TRBD1 TRBV6-5 CASSYKGAGTEAFF TGTGCCAGCAGTTACAAGGGGGCAGGCACTGAAGCTTTCTTT
TRBJ1-2 . TRBV4-3 CASSQEAENYGYTF TGCGCCAGCAGCCAAGAAGCAGAGAACTATGGCTACACCTTC
TRBJ2-4 TRBD2 TRBV2 CASSPGGSIQYF TGTGCCAGCAGTCCCGGGGGGAGCATTCAGTACTTC
TRBJ2-5 TRBD2 TRBV11-3 CASSLGGWAGEETQYF TGTGCCAGCAGCTTAGGGGGTTGGGCGGGAGAAGAGACCCAGTACTTC
TRBJ1-4 . TRBV9 CASSVSGGATNEKLFF TGTGCCAGCAGCGTATCGGGGGGAGCAACTAATGAAAAACTGTTTTTT
TRBJ2-3 . TRBV27 CASSPGGITDTQYF TGTGCCAGCAGTCCAGGGGGGATCACAGATACGCAGTATTTT
TRBJ1-2 . TRBV14 CASSQEDYSPYGYTF TGTGCCAGCAGCCAAGAAGACTATTCCCCCTATGGCTACACCTTC
TRBJ2-2 TRBD2 TRBV5-4 CASSPTGTSGWNTGELFF TGTGCCAGCAGCCCGACCGGGACTAGCGGGTGGAACACCGGGGAGCTGTTTTTT
TRBJ2-5 TRBD1 TRBV6-5 CASSYTGALQETQYF TGTGCCAGCAGTTACACAGGGGCCCTACAAGAGACCCAGTACTTC
TRBJ2-7 TRBD2 TRBV5-8 CASSSGGLAGDPDYEQYF TGTGCCAGCAGTTCGGGGGGACTAGCGGGAGACCCGGACTACGAGCAGTACTTC
TRBJ2-1 . TRBV29-1 CSVLDGTIHEQFF TGCAGCGTCCTAGACGGGACAATACATGAGCAGTTCTTC